This is a list of T cell receptor beta chains from one sample in a study of T cell responses to AZD1222 COVID-19 vaccine. Clones were sequenced by immunoSEQ multiplex PCR, and TCRdb holds only the in-frame ones, with some missing. The sample has around 140,000 clones; about nine tenths are singletons. The sample was peripheral blood, taken 28 days after the second AZD1222 dose. Receptors originate from an adult who received the AZD1222 COVID-19 vaccine. CDR3s include the opening cysteine and the closing phenylalanine or tryptophan. The D gene is left open where the match is weak. Size tells how often a clone was seen (once, few, many) or the class of an expanded clone, and some rows leave it out.

V gene	D gene	clone size	J gene	CDR3 length	CDR3 DNA	CDR3 protein
TRBV29-1	.	.	TRBJ2-1	13	TGCAGCGTCCGATGGGACCTTTACAATGAGCAGTTCTTC	CSVRWDLYNEQFF
TRBV18	TRBD1	once	TRBJ1-1	16	TGTGCCAGCTCACAAGGGCAGGGGGCATTGAACACTGAAGCTTTCTTT	CASSQGQGALNTEAFF
TRBV19	.	.	TRBJ1-1	13	TGTGCCAGTAGTATTTCACTGAACACTGAAGCTTTCTTT	CASSISLNTEAFF
TRBV6-5	TRBD1	.	TRBJ1-4	14	TGTGCCAGCAGATTCCGGGACAGGGATGAAAAACTGTTTTTT	CASRFRDRDEKLFF
TRBV27	TRBD1	few	TRBJ1-2	16	TGTGCCAGCAACCCAAGTTTCGGACAGGGGGCTAGTGGCTACACCTTC	CASNPSFGQGASGYTF
TRBV6-5	.	.	TRBJ1-2	14	TGTGCCAGCACCTACGGACGAAGAGGAATGGGCTACACCTTC	CASTYGRRGMGYTF
TRBV4-2	.	.	TRBJ2-1	16	TGTGCCAGCAGCCAAGGACCCGGGACAACTCCGACTGAGCAGTTCTTC	CASSQGPGTTPTEQFF
TRBV4-1	.	.	TRBJ1-6	15	TGCGCCAGCAGCCAAGTTGTCGGGATTAATTCACCCCTCCACTTT	CASSQVVGINSPLHF
TRBV12-3/TRBV12-4	TRBD1	.	TRBJ1-5	11	TGTGCCAGTGCACAGGGGGGGGCCCAGCATTTT	CASAQGGAQHF
TRBV10-3	TRBD1	.	TRBJ1-4	15	TGTGCCATCAGCTCCGGACAGGGGGCCGGGGAAAAACTGTTTTTT	CAISSGQGAGEKLFF
TRBV5-1	TRBD2	.	TRBJ2-3	17	TGCGCCAGCAGCTTGCGGGCTAGCGGGACTAGCACAGATACGCAGTATTTT	CASSLRASGTSTDTQYF
TRBV9	.	.	TRBJ1-2	14	TGTGCCAGCAGCGTAAGCCCGGGGGGCTATGGCTACACCTTC	CASSVSPGGYGYTF
TRBV18	.	.	TRBJ2-1	17	TGTGCCAGCTCACCTTCGGTTGCGACGAGCTCCTACAATGAGCAGTTCTTC	CASSPSVATSSYNEQFF
TRBV5-4	TRBD2	.	TRBJ2-1	15	TGTGCCAGCCTGAAGAGCGGCGGGAGGGCCGATGAGCAGTTCTTC	CASLKSGGRADEQFF
TRBV5-4	TRBD1	.	TRBJ1-1	17	TGTGCCAGCAGCCGAGGATCAACAGGGGGCATCTACACTGAAGCTTTCTTT	CASSRGSTGGIYTEAFF
TRBV11-3	.	once	TRBJ2-5	11	TGTGCCAGCAGGGGGAAAGAGACCCAGTACTTC	CASRGKETQYF
TRBV11-2	.	.	TRBJ1-3	14	TGTGCCAGCAGCTTAATGGGCTCTGGAAACACCATATATTTT	CASSLMGSGNTIYF
TRBV3-1/TRBV3-2	.	.	TRBJ1-1	14	TGTGCCAGCAGCCAAGCCGGGGGGCAGGCGAACGCTTTCTTT	CASSQAGGQANAFF
TRBV6-1	TRBD1	.	TRBJ1-2	14	TGTGCCAGCAGTGAGGAGACAGGGGGGTATGGCTACACCTTC	CASSEETGGYGYTF
TRBV19	TRBD1	once	TRBJ1-2	17	TGTGCCAGTAGTATAGCGTCCGAGACAGGGATCGGCTATGGCTACACCTTC	CASSIASETGIGYGYTF
TRBV6-2/TRBV6-3	.	.	TRBJ2-3	17	TGTGCCAGCAGTTATCGCCCCTTCGGGAGAGTAGCAGATACGCAGTATTTT	CASSYRPFGRVADTQYF
TRBV9	TRBD2	.	TRBJ2-1	15	TGTGCCAGCAGCGTCGGCGGGGGGGCGTATAGTGAGCAGTTCTTC	CASSVGGGAYSEQFF
TRBV6-5	TRBD1	.	TRBJ1-4	14	TGTGCCAGCAGTTTTGACAGGGTAAACGAAAAACTGTTTTTT	CASSFDRVNEKLFF
TRBV10-3	.	once	TRBJ1-1	14	TGTGCCATCAGTGAGTTCCAACCTAACACTGAAGCTTTCTTT	CAISEFQPNTEAFF
TRBV5-6	TRBD2	.	TRBJ2-2	17	TGTGCCAGCAGCTGGAGGCTAGCGGGAGGGGACACCGGGGAGCTGTTTTTT	CASSWRLAGGDTGELFF
TRBV6-1	.	.	TRBJ1-1	13	TGTGCCAGCAGTGAAGTCTACAGGGCAGCAGCTTTCTTT	CASSEVYRAAAFF
TRBV19	.	once	TRBJ1-1	12	TGTGCCAGTAGTACGGGGAACACTGAAGCTTTCTTT	CASSTGNTEAFF
TRBV5-1	.	.	TRBJ1-1	14	TGCGCCAGCAGCTTGGTCGGGTTGCAGGCTGAAGCTTTCTTT	CASSLVGLQAEAFF
TRBV7-2	TRBD2	.	TRBJ2-1	15	TGTGCCAGCAGCGCGGGACTAGCGCGGAACAATGAGCAGTTCTTC	CASSAGLARNNEQFF
TRBV18	.	.	TRBJ2-1	14	TGTGCCAGCTCACCCCCAGCCGACGGGGATGAGCAGTTCTTC	CASSPPADGDEQFF
TRBV19	.	.	TRBJ1-1	13	TGTGCCAGTATTGGGACCCGAAGGACTGAAGCTTTCTTT	CASIGTRRTEAFF
TRBV5-1	.	.	TRBJ2-2	14	TGCGCCAGCAGGAGCACGGAGAACACCGGGGAGCTGTTTTTT	CASRSTENTGELFF
TRBV5-1	.	.	TRBJ1-1	12	TGCGCAAGCGGGCCGGGATCCACTGAAGCTTTCTTT	CASGPGSTEAFF
TRBV9	.	.	TRBJ1-3	15	TGTGCCAGCAGCGCACGCTTGGGTGCTGGAAACACCATATATTTT	CASSARLGAGNTIYF
TRBV2	TRBD1	.	TRBJ1-2	14	TGTGCCAGCACTGGACAGGGACGGAACTATGGCTACACCTTC	CASTGQGRNYGYTF
TRBV5-4	TRBD2	.	TRBJ2-7	17	TGTGCCAGCAGCTTGAGGAGGTCCGGGACTAGCGGCTACGAGCAGTACTTC	CASSLRRSGTSGYEQYF
TRBV7-2	TRBD2	.	TRBJ2-3	13	TGTGCCAGTCCAGGCAGCGGGACTGATACGCAGTATTTT	CASPGSGTDTQYF
TRBV6-5	.	.	TRBJ1-2	11	TGTGCCAGCAGGGGCTACTATGGCTACACCTTC	CASRGYYGYTF
TRBV4-2	.	.	TRBJ2-7	14	TGTGCCAGCAGCCAAATCTCTGGGGGCTACGAGCAGTACTTC	CASSQISGGYEQYF
TRBV6-6	TRBD1	.	TRBJ2-1	15	TGTGCCAGCAGTTACTTGGGGGACAGGGGGAATGAGCAGTTCTTC	CASSYLGDRGNEQFF
TRBV10-2	.	.	TRBJ2-1	14	TGCGCCAGCAGTGAGAGGGACTCCCATGGTGAGCAGTTCTTC	CASSERDSHGEQFF
TRBV19	.	.	TRBJ1-2	15	TGTGCCAGTAGTACCCTTCGACAGACTAACTATGGCTACACCTTC	CASSTLRQTNYGYTF
TRBV18	TRBD1	.	TRBJ1-4	16	TGTGCCAGCTCGCCAGGGACAGGGGGTTGGAGTGAAAAACTGTTTTTT	CASSPGTGGWSEKLFF
TRBV5-4	TRBD1	once	TRBJ1-6	16	TGTGCCAGCAGCCCAAGGACAGGGGGCAGTAATTCACCCCTCCACTTT	CASSPRTGGSNSPLHF
TRBV18	.	.	TRBJ1-1	15	TGTGCCAGCTCACCGGAGAGCAGGGTTGGCACTGAAGCTTTCTTT	CASSPESRVGTEAFF
TRBV30	.	few	TRBJ1-2	16	TGTGCCTGGATAGACCCGATCCGGGGGCTGAACTATGGCTACACCTTC	CAWIDPIRGLNYGYTF
TRBV5-1	TRBD1	.	TRBJ1-3	15	TGCGCCAGCAGCACACCGACAGGGGACGGAAACACCATATATTTT	CASSTPTGDGNTIYF
TRBV19	.	.	TRBJ1-2	14	TGTGCCAGTGGCGGGACGGCCCAAAACTATGGCTACACCTTC	CASGGTAQNYGYTF
TRBV6-5	.	.	TRBJ2-1	15	TGTGCCAGCAGTTACAGGCGTTCAGGGTACAATGAGCAGTTCTTC	CASSYRRSGYNEQFF
TRBV30	.	.	TRBJ1-6	15	TGTGCCTGGAGTGTACGCCCAATCTATAATTCACCCCTCCACTTT	CAWSVRPIYNSPLHF
TRBV19	.	.	TRBJ2-3	13	TGTGCCAGTAGTACAACTCAGACAGATACGCAGTATTTT	CASSTTQTDTQYF
TRBV6-5	.	.	TRBJ1-6	16	TGTGCCAGCAGTTACTCGGGCGGGGTAGGAGATTCACCCCTCCACTTT	CASSYSGGVGDSPLHF